A selection of T cell receptor beta chains follows, all from one sample in a study of vaccination and CD4 T cells after COVID-19. Which antigens these TCRs recognize remains unknown. TCRdb used MiXCR to reprocess the PCR reads, holding one entry per CDR3 protein. The sample records 16,000 or so distinct CDR3 sequences, roughly 51% being singletons. This sample comprised CD4+ T cells from blood, cultured in vitro, obtained before SARS-CoV-2 vaccination. These receptors originate from a human donor who had recovered from COVID-19. Both conserved end residues are part of each CDR3. Expanded clones are given a class, and other clones once, few, many or no size at all.

TRBJ1-2,TRBV2,-,CASRETGAAGGYTF
TRBJ2-1,TRBV19,-,CASSIVLGRYNEQFF
TRBJ2-7,TRBV15,few,CATSRDLGQSYEQYF
TRBJ1-6,TRBV20-1,-,CSARTGTRKSSYNSPLHF
TRBJ2-3,TRBV20-1,-,CSAYKRGSSTDTQYF
TRBJ2-7,TRBV7-2,-,CASSGKMAGWNYEQYF
TRBJ2-7,TRBV28,-,CASPPGTGYFSYEQYF
TRBJ2-7,TRBV6-1,few,CASSPGQFKFYEQYF
TRBJ1-6,TRBV27,few,CASRSRGHYNSPLHF
TRBJ1-2,TRBV28,-,CASSTSWGAGRLYGYTF
TRBJ2-5,TRBV2,-,CASGRTETQYF
TRBJ1-5,TRBV2,few,CASSDRVFQPQHF
TRBJ1-5,TRBV10-3,few,CAISESPKGFGNQPQHF
TRBJ1-5,TRBV20-1,few,CSAYRDRDNNQPQHF
TRBJ2-5,TRBV20-1,-,CSALRGVQETQYF
TRBJ2-5,TRBV30,-,CAWSQQETQYF
TRBJ1-5,TRBV29-1,-,CSVEEGGNQPQHF
TRBJ1-5,TRBV27,-,CASSSGQGTQPQHF
TRBJ2-1,TRBV6-1,-,CASRLGTSEVGEQFF
TRBJ1-2,TRBV6-1,-,CASSVQGASNYGYTF
TRBJ2-1,TRBV27,-,CASSLRTTTSGRGIEQFF
TRBJ1-5,TRBV7-8,few,CASSFGQGGNQPQHF
TRBJ2-1,TRBV24-1,-,CATQNVPGRQDSNEQFF
TRBJ2-5,TRBV20-1,few,CSASSLAGGQETQYF
TRBJ2-5,TRBV19,few,CASSILQTTRKETQYF
TRBJ2-7,TRBV30,once,CAWGRDGYEQYF
TRBJ1-1,TRBV20-1,few,CSAGGGQGNTEAFF
TRBJ1-5,TRBV4-2,-,CASSQEGQGGQPQHF
TRBJ2-7,TRBV7-9,-,CASSQGQGAAYEQYF
TRBJ2-7,TRBV7-9,-,CASTVGGQRYEQYF
TRBJ2-7,TRBV20-1,few,CSANRDRGIGWRNEQYF
TRBJ2-7,TRBV6-1,-,CASIVTGAWYEQYF
TRBJ1-5,TRBV30,few,CAWKSGTEGNQPQHF
TRBJ1-6,TRBV20-1,few,CSLTGAAMVGNSPLHF
TRBJ2-1,TRBV6-2/TRBV6-3,few,CASSLGTVYNEQFF
TRBJ2-7,TRBV6-5,-,CASSYSKARTKLSYEQYF
TRBJ1-1,TRBV2,-,CASKETMNTEAFF
TRBJ2-7,TRBV20-1,-,CSALPGLEPYEQYF
TRBJ2-5,TRBV18,-,CASSTRDETQYF
TRBJ2-3,TRBV20-1,-,CSADRGSSTDTQYF
TRBJ1-6,TRBV6-2/TRBV6-3,-,CASTTGNSPLHF
TRBJ1-5,TRBV28,few,CASSLPQGAANQPQHF
TRBJ1-2,TRBV20-1,-,CSARQGAHYGYTF
TRBJ1-5,TRBV20-1,few,CRERQEPQHF